One sample yielded the 20 T cell receptor beta chains listed below, sequenced in a study of blood T cells in healthy people across ages. Primed by a sample-barcoded 5' primer and a J-beta primer mix, a second PCR proceeded for 7 to 11 cycles. A single record per CDR3 protein comes from TCRdb applying MiXCR to the 5' RACE reads. The data show 650,000 to 800,000 distinct CDR3 sequences, 40% to 50% seen once. The material sequenced was blood. These receptors all stem from a man between 60 and 75 years old in good health.

This clonotype has just a few counts. This chain connects TRBV6-2 or TRBV6-3 to TRBJ2-1, with 8 nucleotides matching TRBD2. The V segment lost 8 bases and the J segment 6 bases; nucleotides outside the gene matches: 18. Germline-derived CDR1 and CDR2 are MNHEY and SVGEGT. This CDR3 contains 17 residues. The CDR3: CASGGAGVIRGRNEQFF. The CDR3, as DNA: TGTGCCAGCGGCGGAGCGGGGGTTATCCGGGGTCGCAATGAGCAGTTCTTC.

The chain carries TRBV12-3 or TRBV12-4 and TRBJ2-1; no reliable D call. Trimming pared 3 bases from V and 7 bases from J, leaving 7 bases between. The CDR3 consists of 12 residues. This chain's CDR3 is CASSLWSNEQFF. Written as DNA, the CDR3 is TGTGCCAGCAGTTTGTGGTCGAATGAGCAGTTCTTC.

The chain joins TRBV20-1 to TRBJ1-2; D unclear. Germline assignment: CDR1 DFQATT and CDR2 SNEGSKA (reference sequence). The ends were cut back, 0 bases at V and 4 bases at J, with 15 bases in the middle. There are 15 residues in the CDR3. As DNA, the CDR3 is TGCAGTGCTAGAGATGGGCTCTCGGGATCCTATGGCTACACCTTC. Protein: CSARDGLSGSYGYTF.

The V call is TRBV5-1, the J call TRBJ2-4; D is undetermined. The ends were cut back, 0 bases at V and 4 bases at J, with 11 bases in the middle. CDR3 length: 15 residues. From germline, CDR1 is SGHRS and CDR2 YFSETQ. The CDR3 loop reads CASSLEHGGKNIQYF. The CDR3 coding sequence is TGCGCCAGCAGCTTGGAGCACGGCGGTAAAAACATTCAGTACTTC.

Only a few counts were recorded for this clonotype. This sequence joins TRBV7-2 and TRBJ2-5; 10 nucleotides match TRBD2. Germline V gene lookup returns CDR1 SGHTA and CDR2 FQGNSA. The CDR3 length is 17 residues. The V gene end was trimmed by 2 bases and the J gene end by 1 base; junction bases not matched to a gene: 7. CDR3 DNA sequence: TGTGCCAGCAGCTTAACCAGCGGGGGGGCCATCCAAGAGACCCAGTACTTC. Amino acids: CASSLTSGGAIQETQYF.

The rearrangement joins TRBV9 to TRBJ2-7, with D perhaps matching TRBD1 (6 bases). V gave up 4 bases and J gave up 3 bases, with 14 bases separating them. The germline CDR1 and CDR2 sequences are SGDLS and YYNGEE. This CDR3 is 14 amino acids long. Here the CDR3 DNA reads TGTGCCAGCAGCAACCGGGACACTAACTACGAGCAGTACTTC. Residues: CASSNRDTNYEQYF.

The chain employs TRBV4-1 and TRBJ1-6; perhaps TRBD1 as D (5 bases). Trimming removed 1 base at V and 6 bases at J, with 10 bases between. The germline V gene encodes CDR1 MGHRA and CDR2 YSYEKL. The CDR3 runs to 15 residues. The CDR3, as DNA: TGCGCCAGCAGCCAAGCAGGGTACGGTAATTCACCCCTCCACTTT. Translation gives CASSQAGYGNSPLHF.

The chain joins TRBV9 to TRBJ2-1, with 7 positions matching TRBD2. The J call is doubtful: the DNA matches TRBJ2-7 better. The CDR3 spans 16 residues. Looked up from germline, CDR1 is SGDLS and CDR2 is YYNGEE. The CDR3 bases are TGTGCCAGCAGCCTGGGACTAAACCTTCTCTACAATGAGCAGTACTTC. This encodes CASSLGLNLLYNEQYF.

CDR3 nucleotide sequence: TGTGCCAGCAGCCCAACGGTCGAGGTCCGGAATGGCTACACCTTC. Its translation is CASSPTVEVRNGYTF. The chain uses TRBV7-2 and TRBJ1-2; D remains unclear. The V gene lost 5 bases and the J gene lost 6 bases, with 19 bases spanning the gap. The germline V gene has CDR1 SGHTA and CDR2 FQGNSA. The CDR3 totals 15 residues.

The chain employs TRBV2 and TRBJ1-5; TRBD1 matches at 11 bases. The CDR3 has 15 amino acids. CDR1 is SNHLY and CDR2 is FYNNEI in the germline V gene. V shed 3 bases, J shed 6 bases, and the junction held 4 bases outside the gene matches. CDR3 DNA sequence: TGTGCCAGCAGTGAGCGGGACAGGGGGTCTCAGCCCCAGCATTTT. Its translation is CASSERDRGSQPQHF.

There are a few counts of this clonotype. The chain uses TRBV12-3 or TRBV12-4 and TRBJ2-1; 9 nucleotides line up with TRBD2. The J segment lost 5 bases and the V segment lost 2 bases, leaving 7 bases of the junction unmatched. This CDR3 region has 16 residues. CDR3 DNA: TGTGCCAGCAGTTTAATATCGTTAGCGGGGGACAATGAGCAGTTCTTC. It codes for CASSLISLAGDNEQFF.

The V and J genes are TRBV9 and TRBJ1-3; D call uncertain. This CDR3 contains 16 residues. Germline CDR1 reads SGDLS; CDR2 reads YYNGEE. Trimming stripped 0 bases from V and 1 base from J, with 11 bases between. CDR3 DNA: TGTGCCAGCAGCGTAGGCTCCGGGAAGTCTGGAAACACCATATATTTT. It codes for CASSVGSGKSGNTIYF.

The chain combines TRBV9 with TRBJ2-5; 11 positions match TRBD2. Germline-derived CDR1 and CDR2 are SGDLS and YYNGEE. The junction had 13 bases not matched to a gene; V was cut back by 4 bases and J by 11 bases. The CDR3 has 15 residues. The chain's CDR3 is CASSSLAGGQNEQYF. The CDR3, as DNA: TGTGCCAGCAGCTCTTTAGCGGGGGGGCAGAATGAGCAGTACTTC. Filled out from reference TRBV9 and TRBJ2-5, the complete variable domain reads DSGVTQTPKHLITATGQRVTLRCSPRSGDLSVYWYQQSLDQGLQFLIQYYNGEERAKGNILERFSAQQFPDLHSELNLSSLELGDSALYFCASSSLAGGQNEQYFGPGTRLLVL.

This clonotype has only a few counts. This may arise from a read error, as a much more abundant clone is one base away. The chain carries TRBV20-1 and TRBJ2-1; perhaps TRBD1 as D (5 bases). V lost 3 bases to trimming and J lost 10 bases, with 13 bases between them. The CDR3 runs to 12 residues. The germline CDR1 and CDR2 sequences are DFQATT and SNEGSKA (reference sequence). CDR3 sequence: CSARSGLREQFF. Here the CDR3 DNA reads TGCAGTGCTAGGTCAGGGCTAAGAGAGCAGTTCTTC.

This clonotype was detected ten times or more. A much larger clone differs from this one at a single base, so this may be a read error. The chain uses TRBV4-1 and TRBJ2-7, with 8 bases that match TRBD1. J gave up 3 bases and V 3 bases, and 4 bases lay outside the gene matches. The CDR3 extends over 14 amino acids. Per germline, CDR1 MGHRA and CDR2 YSYEKL. DNA for the CDR3: TGCGCCAGCAGCCATAGCGGACAGGGCTACGAGCAGTACTTC. This gives the protein CASSHSGQGYEQYF.

The chain joins TRBV27 to TRBJ2-1; possibly TRBD1 or TRBD2 for D (5 bases each). CDR1 is MNHEY, CDR2 SMNVEV, per germline (reference sequence). The CDR3 length is 16 residues. The V end was cut by 5 bases, the J end by 4 bases, with 18 bases between. CDR3 sequence: CASSPFVGAYYNEQFF. Written as DNA, the CDR3 is TGTGCCAGCAGTCCTTTTGTCGGGGCTTATTACAATGAGCAGTTCTTC.

About this clonotype itself: Mismatch with germline at one junction end may stem from a read error. In nucleotides, the CDR3 is TGCGCCGGGGGGGGGACCTCTGGGGCCAACGTCCTGACTTTC. Its protein is CAGGGTSGANVLTF. The chain carries TRBV6-1 and TRBJ2-6, with 8 bases lining up with TRBD2. The CDR3 runs 14 residues. Germline V gives CDR1 MNHNS, CDR2 SASEGT.

Only a few counts were recorded for this clonotype. V is TRBV6-2 or TRBV6-3 and J is TRBJ2-1; D is tentatively TRBD1 or TRBD2 (5 bases each). This CDR3 has 17 residues. Trimming cost V 5 bases and J 2 bases, with 19 bases left between them. Germline V CDR1 and CDR2: MNHEY, SVGEGT. In nucleotides, the CDR3 is TGTGCCAGCAGTGGGGACCGAGCGACTAACGCCTACAATGAGCAGTTCTTC. Translation: CASSGDRATNAYNEQFF.

At least ten counts were recorded for this clonotype. The V gene is TRBV4-3, the J gene TRBJ2-7; D gene unclear. The CDR3 extends over 15 amino acids. Trimming shortened V by 1 base and J by 3 bases, and 13 bases separated the two germline ends. Germline V gene sequence: CDR1 LGHNA, CDR2 YSLEER. CDR3 amino acids: CASSQGTSRVYEQYF. The CDR3 DNA reads TGCGCCAGCAGCCAAGGGACCTCCCGGGTCTACGAGCAGTACTTC.

Many counts were recorded for this clonotype. The V and J genes are TRBV6-2 or TRBV6-3 and TRBJ2-7; D is uncertain. V lost 6 bases and J lost 3, with 6 bases in between. CDR3 size: 11 residues. Germline V gives CDR1 MNHEY, CDR2 SVGEGT. In nucleotides, the CDR3 is TGTGCCAGCAGGTCTATCTACGAGCAGTACTTC. Translating it yields CASRSIYEQYF.